These T cell receptor beta chains were read from a single sample in a study of CD8 T cells in ankylosing spondylitis. TCRdb called the 5' RACE reads again in MiXCR, with one record for every CDR3 protein. The sample includes 750,000 to 850,000 distinct CDR3 sequences, 12% seen only once; the top ten take 0.51%. Sequencing used blood, either unsorted or a sorted T cell fraction (not recorded which). These receptors all come from a male donor with ankylosing spondylitis. The CDR3 runs from the conserved cysteine through the conserved F or W. A D gene is named only where the DNA matches it firmly. Only part of the rows carry a size: once, few, many, or a class if the clone is expanded.

D: TRBD2
V: TRBV10-3
J: TRBJ2-1
size: .
DNA: TGTGCCATCAGTGAGTCCACACCTAGCGGGGGGTTCTATGAGCAGTTCTTC
CDR3: CAISESTPSGGFYEQFF

D: .
V: TRBV28
J: TRBJ1-4
size: many
DNA: TGTGCCAGCAGTTTAGATGGGGAAAAACTGTTTTTT
CDR3: CASSLDGEKLFF

D: .
V: TRBV28
J: TRBJ2-1
size: few
DNA: TGTGCCAGCAGTTCCTACCCGGGACTGGGGCCCCATGAGCAGTTCTTC
CDR3: CASSSYPGLGPHEQFF

D: TRBD2
V: TRBV20-1
J: TRBJ2-2
size: few
DNA: TGCAGTGCTGCTGACAGGACTAGCCTGAACACCGGGGAGCTGTTTTTT
CDR3: CSAADRTSLNTGELFF

D: TRBD1
V: TRBV20-1
J: TRBJ1-2
size: .
DNA: TGCTGTGCCACCGACTACAGGGGGGCAGGCTATGGCTACACCTTC
CDR3: CCATDYRGAGYGYTF

D: .
V: TRBV5-1
J: TRBJ1-1
size: few
DNA: TGCGCCAGCAGCGGGTCAACAGGGAACACTGAAGCTTTCTTT
CDR3: CASSGSTGNTEAFF

D: .
V: TRBV5-1
J: TRBJ1-4
size: .
DNA: TGCGCCAGCAGACCGACGTTCACTAATGAAAAACTGTTTTTT
CDR3: CASRPTFTNEKLFF

D: TRBD1
V: TRBV20-1
J: TRBJ1-5
size: few
DNA: TGCAGTGCTCGACAGGGTGGCAATCAGCCCCAGCATTTT
CDR3: CSARQGGNQPQHF

D: TRBD1
V: TRBV7-2
J: TRBJ1-1
size: many
DNA: TGTGCCAGCAGCTTATATGGGACAGGGGGAGGAACTGAAGCTTTCTTT
CDR3: CASSLYGTGGGTEAFF

D: TRBD1
V: TRBV12-3/TRBV12-4
J: TRBJ2-1
size: .
DNA: TGTGCCAGCAGTCCGGACAGGGCTTATTACAATGAGCAGTTCTTC
CDR3: CASSPDRAYYNEQFF

D: TRBD1
V: TRBV20-1
J: TRBJ1-2
size: .
DNA: TGCAGTGCCCCGACCGGGACAGTGTATGGCTACACCTTC
CDR3: CSAPTGTVYGYTF

D: .
V: TRBV20-1
J: TRBJ1-5
size: few
DNA: TGCAGTGCTCCCCGACGGGGGCTGGGCAATCAGCCCCAGCATTTT
CDR3: CSAPRRGLGNQPQHF

D: .
V: TRBV5-1
J: TRBJ2-1
size: .
DNA: TGCGCCAGCAGCGCGGGGCTGAGTCGGAATGAGCAGTTCTTC
CDR3: CASSAGLSRNEQFF

D: TRBD2
V: TRBV5-1
J: TRBJ2-3
size: .
DNA: TGCGCCAGCAGCTGGCTAGCGGGGGCCAACACAGATACGCAGTATTTT
CDR3: CASSWLAGANTDTQYF

D: .
V: TRBV6-1
J: TRBJ1-5
size: .
DNA: TGTGCCAGCTCCTCCGGGAGGCGGCAGCCCCAGCATTTT
CDR3: CASSSGRRQPQHF

D: TRBD1
V: TRBV20-1
J: TRBJ2-1
size: many
DNA: TGCAGTGCCGGGACAGGGCGGGAGCAGTTCTTC
CDR3: CSAGTGREQFF

D: .
V: TRBV20-1
J: TRBJ1-4
size: few
DNA: TGCAGTGCTAGAGATCTAAGGACAGTGGGTGAAAAACTGTTTTTT
CDR3: CSARDLRTVGEKLFF

D: TRBD2
V: TRBV20-1
J: TRBJ2-7
size: many
DNA: TGCAGTGCTGGTCTAGCGGGGCTACGATCCTACGAGCAGTACTTC
CDR3: CSAGLAGLRSYEQYF

D: .
V: TRBV10-1
J: TRBJ2-5
size: .
DNA: TGCGCCAGCAGTTGGGGGCGTTTGGAGGAGACCCAGTACTTC
CDR3: CASSWGRLEETQYF